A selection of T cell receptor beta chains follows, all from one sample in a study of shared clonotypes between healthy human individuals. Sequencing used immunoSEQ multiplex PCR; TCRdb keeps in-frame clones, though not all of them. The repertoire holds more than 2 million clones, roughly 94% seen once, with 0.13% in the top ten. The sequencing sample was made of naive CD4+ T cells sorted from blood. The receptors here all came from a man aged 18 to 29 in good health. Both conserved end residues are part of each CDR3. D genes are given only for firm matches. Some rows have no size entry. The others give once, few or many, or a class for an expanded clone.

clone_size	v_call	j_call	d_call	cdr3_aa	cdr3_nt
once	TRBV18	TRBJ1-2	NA	CASSPPGLPTNYGYTF	TGTGCCAGCTCACCACCAGGGCTGCCAACTAACTATGGCTACACCTTC
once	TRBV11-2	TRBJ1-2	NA	CASSLGTTLRGSLYGYTF	TGTGCCAGCAGCCTCGGAACGACCTTACGGGGATCTCTCTATGGCTACACCTTC
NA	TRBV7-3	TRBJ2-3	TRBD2	CASSLDGGSTDTQYF	TGTGCCAGCAGCTTAGACGGGGGGAGCACAGATACGCAGTATTTT
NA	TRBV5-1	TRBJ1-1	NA	CASSLARVNTEAFF	TGCGCCAGCAGCTTGGCACGCGTGAACACTGAAGCTTTCTTT
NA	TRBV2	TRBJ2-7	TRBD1	CASWDSGAGYEQYF	TGTGCCAGCTGGGACAGTGGGGCAGGGTACGAGCAGTACTTC
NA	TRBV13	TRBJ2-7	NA	CASSFSRETYEQYF	TGTGCCAGCAGCTTCTCGAGGGAGACCTACGAGCAGTACTTC
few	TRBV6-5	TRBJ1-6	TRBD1	CASSYSEQGFSPLHF	TGTGCCAGCAGTTACAGCGAACAGGGGTTTTCACCCCTCCACTTT
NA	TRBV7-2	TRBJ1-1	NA	CASSLVTVRLKSTEAFF	TGTGCCAGCAGCTTAGTTACAGTGAGACTTAAGAGCACTGAAGCTTTCTTT
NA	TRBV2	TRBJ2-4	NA	CASSEQNGDIQYF	TGTGCCAGCAGTGAACAAAATGGGGACATTCAGTACTTC
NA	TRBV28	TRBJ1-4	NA	CASSSGPINEKLFF	TGTGCCAGCAGTTCGGGTCCGATTAATGAAAAACTGTTTTTT
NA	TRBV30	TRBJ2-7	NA	CAWSSVYEQYF	TGTGCCTGGAGTAGCGTCTACGAGCAGTACTTC
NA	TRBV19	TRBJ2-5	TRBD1	CASSTPGQGTTQYF	TGTGCCAGTAGTACGCCGGGACAGGGTACGACCCAGTACTTC
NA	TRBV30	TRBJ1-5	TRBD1	CAWSVGQRGRGQPQHF	TGTGCCTGGAGTGTGGGTCAGAGGGGGCGAGGTCAGCCCCAGCATTTT
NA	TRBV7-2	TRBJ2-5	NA	CASSLGGRIQETQYF	TGTGCCAGCAGCTTAGGAGGTAGGATCCAAGAGACCCAGTACTTC
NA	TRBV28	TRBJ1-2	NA	CASRPILGVRHYGYTF	TGTGCCAGCAGGCCGATCTTGGGGGTCAGACACTATGGCTACACCTTC
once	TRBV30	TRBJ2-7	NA	CAWSVFHLPIYEQYF	TGTGCCTGGAGTGTGTTTCACCTTCCTATCTACGAGCAGTACTTC
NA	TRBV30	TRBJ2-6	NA	CAWSAGSKGSNVLTF	TGTGCCTGGAGTGCGGGGTCTAAAGGGAGTAACGTCCTGACTTTC
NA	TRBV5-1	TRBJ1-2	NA	CASSLNSPNYGYTF	TGCGCCAGCAGCTTGAATTCACCTAACTATGGCTACACCTTC
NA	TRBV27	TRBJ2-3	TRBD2	CASAGLAGNTDTQYF	TGTGCCAGCGCTGGACTAGCGGGAAACACAGATACGCAGTATTTT
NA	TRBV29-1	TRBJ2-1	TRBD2	CSVEATSGRDEQFF	TGCAGCGTTGAGGCGACTAGCGGGAGAGATGAGCAGTTCTTC
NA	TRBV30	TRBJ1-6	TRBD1	CAWSTGGSPLHF	TGTGCCTGGAGTACAGGGGGTTCACCCCTCCACTTT
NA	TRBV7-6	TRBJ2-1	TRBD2	CASSLRPVSGRINEQFF	TGTGCCAGCAGCTTGAGGCCAGTTAGCGGGAGGATAAATGAGCAGTTCTTC
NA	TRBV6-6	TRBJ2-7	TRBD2	CASSYVAGGSYEQYF	TGTGCCAGCAGTTACGTAGCGGGGGGGTCCTACGAGCAGTACTTC
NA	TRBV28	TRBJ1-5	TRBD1	CASSPGGQGLFAQHF	TGTGCCAGCAGTCCTGGGGGACAGGGGTTATTTGCCCAGCATTTT
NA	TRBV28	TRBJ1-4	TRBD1	CASSLQGATNEKLFF	TGTGCCAGCAGTCTACAGGGGGCAACTAATGAAAAACTGTTTTTT
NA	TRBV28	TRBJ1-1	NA	CASSSPGTLNTEAFF	TGTGCCAGCAGTTCCCCCGGGACATTGAACACTGAAGCTTTCTTT
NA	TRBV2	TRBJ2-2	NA	CASSEEISGKKFTGELFF	TGTGCCAGCAGTGAAGAAATATCGGGGAAAAAATTCACCGGGGAGCTGTTTTTT
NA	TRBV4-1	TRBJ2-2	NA	CASSPLSQKDTGELFF	TGCGCCAGCAGCCCGCTTAGCCAGAAAGACACCGGGGAGCTGTTTTTT
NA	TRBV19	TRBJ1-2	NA	CASRPEYTF	TGTGCCAGCAGACCGGAATACACCTTC
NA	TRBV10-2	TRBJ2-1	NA	CASISGAAREQFF	TGCGCCAGCATCTCAGGCGCGGCTAGGGAGCAGTTCTTC
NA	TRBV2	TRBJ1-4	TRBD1	CASRGTGVNEKLFF	TGTGCCAGCAGGGGGACAGGAGTTAATGAAAAACTGTTTTTT
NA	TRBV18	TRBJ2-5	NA	CASSPPNSGSRETQYF	TGTGCCAGCTCACCACCGAACTCCGGGTCGAGAGAGACCCAGTACTTC
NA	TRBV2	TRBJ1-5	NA	CASSEELSNQPQHF	TGTGCCAGCAGTGAAGAGCTTAGCAATCAGCCCCAGCATTTT
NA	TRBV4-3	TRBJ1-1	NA	CASSQGPVSHSF	TGCGCCAGCAGCCAAGGTCCCGTATCCCACTCGTTT
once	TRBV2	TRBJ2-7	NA	CASRDRDHTYEQYF	TGTGCCAGCAGAGATCGGGACCATACCTACGAGCAGTACTTC
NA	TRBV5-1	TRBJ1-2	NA	CASSLVSGPLGYTF	TGCGCCAGCAGCTTGGTATCTGGTCCCTTGGGCTACACCTTC
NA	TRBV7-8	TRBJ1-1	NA	CASKIDTLNTEAFF	TGTGCCAGCAAAATAGACACTTTGAACACTGAAGCTTTCTTT
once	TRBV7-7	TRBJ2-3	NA	CASSLGNREVTDTQYF	TGTGCTAGCAGCTTAGGAAATCGGGAAGTCACAGATACGCAGTATTTT
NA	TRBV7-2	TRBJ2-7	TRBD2	CASSNSGLAGREDF	TGTGCCAGCAGCAACAGCGGGCTAGCGGGGAGGGAAGACTTC
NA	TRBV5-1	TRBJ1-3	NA	CASSLEGTSSGNTIYF	TGCGCCAGCAGCTTGGAAGGGACCTCCTCTGGAAACACCATATATTTT
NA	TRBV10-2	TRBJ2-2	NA	CASSVWDSGTGELFF	TGCGCCAGCAGTGTTTGGGACTCGGGTACCGGGGAGCTGTTTTTT
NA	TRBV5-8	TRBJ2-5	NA	CASSLVGGGQETQYF	TGTGCCAGCAGCTTGGTGGGAGGGGGCCAAGAGACCCAGTACTTC
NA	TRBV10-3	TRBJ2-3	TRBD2	CAISLAGSTDTQYF	TGTGCCATCAGTCTAGCGGGGAGCACAGATACGCAGTATTTT
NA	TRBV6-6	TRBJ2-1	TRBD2	CASSWGGREAEQFF	TGTGCCAGCAGTTGGGGCGGGAGGGAGGCTGAGCAGTTCTTC
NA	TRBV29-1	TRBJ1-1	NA	CSVLMNTEAFF	TGCAGCGTTCTAATGAACACTGAAGCTTTCTTT
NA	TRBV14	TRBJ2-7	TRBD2	CASGLAGAYEQYF	TGTGCCAGCGGACTAGCGGGGGCCTACGAGCAGTACTTC
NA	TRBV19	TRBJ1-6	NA	CASSAGPTKRTHF	TGTGCCAGTAGTGCGGGACCGACTAAACGGACACACTTT
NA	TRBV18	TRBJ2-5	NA	CASSPEPSGLETQYF	TGTGCCAGCTCACCCGAACCCTCAGGGTTAGAGACCCAGTACTTC
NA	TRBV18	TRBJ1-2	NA	CASSPPVGNYGYTF	TGTGCCAGCTCACCACCGGTGGGTAACTATGGCTACACCTTC